The 20 T cell receptor beta chains given below trace back to one sample, sequenced in a study of T cell clonotyping in hematopoietic cell transplantation. The sample's time point: recipient sample about 28 days before transplant, after cytoreduction. The data were produced by immunoSEQ multiplex PCR, yet TCRdb's version contains in-frame clones alone and is incomplete. The sample lists over 6,000 clones; about 91% were seen once. The sample here was peripheral blood mononuclear cells, taken before stem cell transplant. These receptors were collected from a man aged 30 to 45 with acute myeloid leukemia. Some clones in this sample may be carry-over from other donors' samples.

J is TRBJ2-7 and V is TRBV30, with 9 bases identical to TRBD1. The germline V gene encodes CDR1 GTSNPN and CDR2 SVGIG (reference sequence). V trimming: 2 bases; J trimming: 2 bases; junction bases outside the gene matches: 1. The CDR3 is 13 amino acids. CDR3 in DNA: TGTGCCTGGAGTCGGGACAGGGCCTACGAGCAGTACTTC. The encoded protein is CAWSRDRAYEQYF.

V gene TRBV7-8 combines with J gene TRBJ2-7; D call uncertain. Germline CDR1 reads SGHVS; CDR2 reads FQNEAQ. The CDR3 is made up of 13 amino acids. Between the trimmed V and J ends, which lost 1 base and 2 bases, there was a span of 6 bases. Here the CDR3 DNA reads TGTGCCAGCAGCTTAGATAGCCCCTACGAGCAGTACTTC. Residues: CASSLDSPYEQYF. The variable domain in full, with the rest retrieved from reference TRBV7-8 and TRBJ2-7, is GAGVSQSPRYKVAKRGQDVALRCDPISGHVSLFWYQQALGQGPEFLTYFQNEAQLDKSGLPSDRFFAERPEGSVSTLKIQRTQQEDSAVYLCASSLDSPYEQYFGPGTRLTVT.

The genes are TRBV5-7 and TRBJ1-5; TRBD1 matches at 7 bases. TRBV5-7 is flagged as an ORF with uncertain function. Unmatched junction bases numbered 7, after V lost 2 bases and J lost 5 bases. The CDR3 totals 15 residues. CDR3 residues: CASSFRTGGYQPQHF. The CDR3 coding sequence is TGTGCCAGCAGCTTCCGGACAGGTGGATATCAGCCCCAGCATTTT.

V gene TRBV9 combines with J gene TRBJ2-7; 8 nucleotides agree with TRBD2. CDR3 length: 14 residues. Germline V CDR1 and CDR2: SGDLS, YYNGEE. V shed 3 bases and J 5 bases; nucleotides not matched to a gene: 7. CDR3 coding DNA: TGTGCCAGCAGCGGAGGGACTAGTGTCGACGAGCAGTACTTC. Its protein product is CASSGGTSVDEQYF. Complete variable domain (other parts from reference TRBV9 and TRBJ2-7): DSGVTQTPKHLITATGQRVTLRCSPRSGDLSVYWYQQSLDQGLQFLIQYYNGEERAKGNILERFSAQQFPDLHSELNLSSLELGDSALYFCASSGGTSVDEQYFGPGTRLTVT.

This clone occurred once. The chain uses TRBV28 and TRBJ2-3; D remains unclear. Between the trimmed V and J ends, which lost 7 bases and 7 bases, there was a span of 9 bases. Germline V CDR1 and CDR2: MDHEN, SYDVKM. CDR3 length: 11 amino acids. Here the CDR3 reads CASTGYYTQYF. The CDR3 coding sequence is TGTGCCAGCACGGGCTATTATACGCAGTATTTT.

This chain uses TRBV5-6 with TRBJ2-1, with 10 nucleotides matching TRBD2. Germline-derived CDR1 and CDR2 are SGHDT and YYEEEE. The trim removed 4 bases at V and 4 bases at J, leaving 5 bases unmatched. This CDR3 spans 15 amino acids. CDR3 protein: CASSLTSGRYNEQFF. Here the CDR3 DNA reads TGTGCCAGCAGCCTGACTAGCGGGCGTTACAATGAGCAGTTCTTC.

The J gene is TRBJ2-7, the V gene TRBV19, with D unclear. The CDR3 spans 16 residues. Germline loops: CDR1 LNHDA, CDR2 SQIVND (reference sequence). V lost 6 bases, J lost 3 bases, and 21 bases lay in between. CDR3 sequence (DNA): TGTGCCAGTAGGGATCCAGCGAGCGCTTTAGACTACGAGCAGTACTTC. Amino acids: CASRDPASALDYEQYF.

This sequence joins TRBV28 and TRBJ1-1, with 7 bases aligning to TRBD1. The CDR3 extends over 11 amino acids. The germline gives CDR1 MDHEN, CDR2 SYDVKM. With V trimmed by 6 bases and J by 11 bases, 6 bases remained unmatched. In nucleotides, the CDR3 is TGTGCCAGCAGCCAGGGGGTATTCGCTTTCTTT. Translation: CASSQGVFAFF. Variable domain in full (rest from reference TRBV28 and TRBJ1-1): DVKVTQSSRYLVKRTGEKVFLECVQDMDHENMFWYRQDPGLGLRLIYFSYDVKMKEKGDIPEGYSVSREKKERFSLILESASTNQTSMYLCASSQGVFAFFGQGTRLTVV.

The genes are TRBV7-8 and TRBJ2-7; no definite D call. V was shortened by 0 bases and J by 4 bases, with 16 bases between the two germline ends. This CDR3 is built from 16 residues. Germline loops: CDR1 SGHVS, CDR2 FQNEAQ. The CDR3 region is CASSLAPLTKPYEQYF. The CDR3 DNA follows: TGTGCCAGCAGCTTAGCGCCTCTAACAAAGCCTTACGAGCAGTACTTC. Full variable domain (missing parts from reference TRBV7-8 and TRBJ2-7): GAGVSQSPRYKVAKRGQDVALRCDPISGHVSLFWYQQALGQGPEFLTYFQNEAQLDKSGLPSDRFFAERPEGSVSTLKIQRTQQEDSAVYLCASSLAPLTKPYEQYFGPGTRLTVT.

The gene calls are TRBV19 and TRBJ2-2; 8 positions match TRBD2. The CDR3 covers 15 residues. The germline V gene has CDR1 LNHDA and CDR2 SQIVND (reference sequence). V gave up 5 bases and J gave up 6 bases; unmatched junction bases: 8. The CDR3, as DNA: TGTGCCAGTAGTGCGGGAGGCAGGCGGGCCGGGGAGCTGTTTTTT. This encodes CASSAGGRRAGELFF.

The V gene is TRBV6-5, the J gene TRBJ1-2; no clear D. This CDR3 spans 13 amino acids. V was shortened by 7 bases and J by 4 bases, with 13 bases between the two germline ends. The germline V gene has CDR1 MNHEY and CDR2 SVGAGI. CDR3 bases: TGTGCCAGCACCTTAGGGAATTTCTATGGCTACACCTTC. Protein: CASTLGNFYGYTF.

This rearrangement joins TRBV18 to TRBJ2-7, with 10 bases that match TRBD2. V trimming: 1 base; J trimming: 5 bases; junction bases outside the gene matches: 5. Germline assignment: CDR1 KGHSH and CDR2 LQKENI. The CDR3 spans 15 residues. The CDR3 sequence is CASSPQDSGRNEQYF. Here the CDR3 DNA reads TGTGCCAGCTCACCACAGGATAGCGGGAGGAACGAGCAGTACTTC.

CDR3 DNA sequence: TGCGCCAGCAGCTCCGGACAGGGCTTGGGCTATGGCTACACCTTC. Protein product: CASSSGQGLGYGYTF. This chain connects TRBV5-1 to TRBJ1-2, with 8 bases aligning to TRBD1. J lost 4 bases, V lost 3 bases, and 8 bases had no gene match. The CDR3 is 15 residues long. Germline lookup yields CDR1 SGHRS and CDR2 YFSETQ.

The CDR3 bases are TGTGCCAGCAGTGCCGGGGGCAGCGGACAGATGAACACTGAAGCTTTCTTT. Its protein product is CASSAGGSGQMNTEAFF. J is TRBJ1-1 and V is TRBV6-1; D might be TRBD1 (6 bases). V lost 4 bases, J lost 0 bases, and 18 bases lay in between. This CDR3 is built from 17 residues. Per germline, CDR1 MNHNS and CDR2 SASEGT.

The chain couples TRBV11-2 to TRBJ2-7; unclear D gene. The CDR3 contains 14 residues. Trimming cost V 5 bases and J 3 bases, with 14 bases left between them. Per the germline V gene, CDR1 is SGHAT and CDR2 is FQNNGV. CDR3: CASSPAVGRYEQYF. In DNA, the CDR3 is TGTGCCAGCAGCCCCGCGGTGGGTCGCTACGAGCAGTACTTC.

The chain has TRBV19 and TRBJ2-5, with 10 positions matching TRBD1. CDR1 and CDR2 (germline): LNHDA, SQIVND (reference sequence). This CDR3 comprises 16 residues. V shed 6 bases, J shed 5 bases, and the junction held 12 bases outside the gene matches. CDR3 in DNA: TGTGCCAGTAGCGACCCTAGGGGACAGGGGACCGAGACCCAGTACTTC. This translates into CASSDPRGQGTETQYF.

Worth noting for this clone: The same CDR3 can be traced to other DNA sequences in this sample. The J gene is TRBJ1-2, the V gene TRBV4-3; D may be TRBD1 (5 bases). CDR3 length: 15 residues. The germline V and J ends were trimmed by 0 bases and 2 bases, with 10 bases remaining between them. Per the germline V gene, CDR1 is LGHNA and CDR2 is YSLEER. This CDR3 is CASSQDLSGNYGYTF. DNA of the CDR3: TGCGCCAGCAGCCAAGATCTCTCAGGGAACTATGGCTACACCTTC.

This rearrangement joins TRBV27 to TRBJ2-7; 7 bases are shared with TRBD2. Germline V gives CDR1 MNHEY, CDR2 SMNVEV (reference sequence). There are 15 residues in the CDR3. The V and J ends lost 2 bases and 2 bases, in that order; junction bases with no gene match: 6. Here the CDR3 DNA reads TGTGCCAGCAGTTTAATAGTAGCGGGCGCCTACGAGCAGTACTTC. Its protein is CASSLIVAGAYEQYF.

The V gene is TRBV6-1, the J gene TRBJ2-2; D not certain. The V end lost 7 bases, the J end lost 7 bases, and 16 bases lay between the germline ends. CDR3 length: 14 amino acids. The V gene's germline CDR1 is MNHNS and CDR2 SASEGT. The CDR3 DNA reads as TGTGCCAGCAAAGAAGGGTTGGGTAGCGGGGAGCTGTTTTTT. It is translated as CASKEGLGSGELFF.

This chain connects TRBV11-3 to TRBJ2-1; TRBD1 matches at 7 bases. Trimming at V came to 0 bases and at J to 6 bases, leaving 2 bases not matched to a gene. Germline V gene lookup returns CDR1 SGHNT and CDR2 YENEEA. CDR3 length equals 14 residues. CDR3: CASSLEDRANEQFF. The DNA of the CDR3 is TGTGCCAGCAGCTTAGAAGACAGGGCCAATGAGCAGTTCTTC. The full variable domain, its missing parts supplied by reference TRBV11-3 and TRBJ2-1, is EAGVVQSPRYKIIEKKQPVAFWCNPISGHNTLYWYLQNLGQGPELLIRYENEEAVDDSQLPKDRFSAERLKGVDSTLKIQPAELGDSAVYLCASSLEDRANEQFFGPGTRLTVL.